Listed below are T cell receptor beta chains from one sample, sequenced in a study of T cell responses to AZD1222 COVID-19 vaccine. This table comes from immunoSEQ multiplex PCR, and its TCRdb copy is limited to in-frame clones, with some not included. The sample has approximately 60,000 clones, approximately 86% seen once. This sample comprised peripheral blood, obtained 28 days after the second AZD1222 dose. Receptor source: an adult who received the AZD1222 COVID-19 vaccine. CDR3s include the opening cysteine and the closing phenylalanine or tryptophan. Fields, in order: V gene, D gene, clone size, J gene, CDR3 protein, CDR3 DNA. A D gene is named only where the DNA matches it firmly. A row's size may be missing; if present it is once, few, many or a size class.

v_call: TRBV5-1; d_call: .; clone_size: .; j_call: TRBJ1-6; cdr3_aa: CASSLNPTGQNSPLHF; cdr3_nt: TGCGCCAGCAGCTTGAATCCCACAGGGCAAAATTCACCCCTCCACTTT
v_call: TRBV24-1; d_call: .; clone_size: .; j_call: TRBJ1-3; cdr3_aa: CATSDFPMGNTIYF; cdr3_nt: TGTGCCACCAGTGATTTTCCGATGGGAAACACCATATATTTT
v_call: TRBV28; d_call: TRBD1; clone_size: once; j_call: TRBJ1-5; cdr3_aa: CASSSIQGTRGNQPQHF; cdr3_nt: TGTGCCAGCAGTTCGATACAGGGGACACGGGGCAATCAGCCCCAGCATTTT
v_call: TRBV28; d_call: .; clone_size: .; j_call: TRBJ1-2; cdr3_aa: CASNRDGNYGYTF; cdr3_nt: TGTGCCAGCAATAGGGACGGGAACTATGGCTACACCTTC
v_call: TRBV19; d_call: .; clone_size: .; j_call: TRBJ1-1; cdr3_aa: CASRRRGAPNTEAFF; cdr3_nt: TGTGCCAGTAGGCGCCGGGGGGCCCCCAACACTGAAGCTTTCTTT
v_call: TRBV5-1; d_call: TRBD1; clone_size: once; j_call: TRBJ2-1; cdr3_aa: CASSEAPGQGYEQFF; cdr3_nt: TGCGCCAGCAGCGAAGCACCGGGACAGGGTTATGAGCAGTTCTTC
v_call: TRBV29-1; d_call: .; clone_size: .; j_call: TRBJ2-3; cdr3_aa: CSVEDREGAVTDTQYF; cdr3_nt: TGCAGCGTTGAAGATCGGGAGGGGGCTGTTACAGATACGCAGTATTTT
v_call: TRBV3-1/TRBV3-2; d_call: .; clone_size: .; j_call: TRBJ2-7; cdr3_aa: CASSQDLGSSPYEQYF; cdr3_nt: TGTGCCAGCAGCCAAGATTTGGGGTCCTCTCCTTACGAGCAGTACTTC
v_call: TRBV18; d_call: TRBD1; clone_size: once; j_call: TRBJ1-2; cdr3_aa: CASSPAGGINGYTF; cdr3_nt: TGTGCCAGCTCACCAGCAGGGGGAATCAATGGCTACACCTTC
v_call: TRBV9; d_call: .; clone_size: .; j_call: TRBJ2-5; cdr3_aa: CASSLGDYQETQYF; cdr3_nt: TGTGCCAGCAGCCTTGGGGACTACCAAGAGACCCAGTACTTC
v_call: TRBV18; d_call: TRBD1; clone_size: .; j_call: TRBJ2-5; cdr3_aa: CASSPGQGLETQYF; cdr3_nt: TGTGCCAGCTCACCAGGACAGGGCCTGGAGACCCAGTACTTC
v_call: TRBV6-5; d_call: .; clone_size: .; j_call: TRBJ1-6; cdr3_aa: CASRWESSYNSPLHF; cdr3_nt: TGTGCCAGCAGGTGGGAGAGCTCCTATAATTCACCCCTCCACTTT
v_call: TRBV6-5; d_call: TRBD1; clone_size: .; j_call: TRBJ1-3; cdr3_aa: CAVQGAAGNTIYF; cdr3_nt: TGTGCCGTACAGGGGGCGGCTGGAAACACCATATATTTT
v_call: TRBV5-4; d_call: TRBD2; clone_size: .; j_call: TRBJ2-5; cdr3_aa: CASSMTSGLQETQYF; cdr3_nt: TGTGCCAGCAGCATGACTAGCGGGCTACAAGAGACCCAGTACTTC
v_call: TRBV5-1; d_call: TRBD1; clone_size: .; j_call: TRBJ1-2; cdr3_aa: CASSPDRGQYGYTF; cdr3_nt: TGCGCCAGCAGCCCGGACAGGGGGCAATATGGCTACACCTTC
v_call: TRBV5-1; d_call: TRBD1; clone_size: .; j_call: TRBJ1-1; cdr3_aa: CASTSGGSETEAFF; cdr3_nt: TGCGCCAGCACATCAGGGGGATCGGAAACTGAAGCTTTCTTT
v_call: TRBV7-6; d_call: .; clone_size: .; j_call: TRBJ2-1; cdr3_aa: CASSLGTFNEQFF; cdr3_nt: TGTGCCAGCAGCTTAGGGACCTTCAATGAGCAGTTCTTC
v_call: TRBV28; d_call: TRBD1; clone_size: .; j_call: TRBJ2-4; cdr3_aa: CASSPMGQGAGDIQYF; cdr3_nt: TGTGCCAGCAGTCCTATGGGACAGGGGGCAGGAGACATTCAGTACTTC
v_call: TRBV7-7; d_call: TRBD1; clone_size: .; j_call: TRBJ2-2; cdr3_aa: CASSPPGQANTGELFF; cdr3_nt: TGTGCTAGCAGCCCCCCGGGACAGGCGAACACCGGGGAGCTGTTTTTT
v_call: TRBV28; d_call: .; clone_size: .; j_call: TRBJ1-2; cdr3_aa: CASSLRGNYGYTF; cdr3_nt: TGTGCCAGCAGTTTAAGAGGGAACTATGGCTACACCTTC
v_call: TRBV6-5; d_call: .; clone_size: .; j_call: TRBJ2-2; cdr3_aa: CASSSTERAGELFF; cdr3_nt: TGTGCCAGCAGCTCTACAGAGAGGGCCGGGGAGCTGTTTTTT
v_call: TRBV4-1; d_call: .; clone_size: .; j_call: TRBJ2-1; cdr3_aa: CASSQTAVGNEQFF; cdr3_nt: TGCGCCAGCAGCCAGACAGCGGTGGGAAATGAGCAGTTCTTC
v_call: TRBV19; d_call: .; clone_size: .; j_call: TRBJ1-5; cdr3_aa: CASSRNSNQPQHF; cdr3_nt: TGTGCCAGTAGTCGAAATAGCAATCAGCCCCAGCATTTT
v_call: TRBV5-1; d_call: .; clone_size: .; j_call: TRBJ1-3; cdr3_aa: CASSLGSEGNTIYF; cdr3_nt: TGCGCCAGCAGCTTGGGCTCAGAAGGAAACACCATATATTTT
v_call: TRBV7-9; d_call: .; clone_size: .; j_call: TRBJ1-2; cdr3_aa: CASSRDGYTF; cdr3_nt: TGTGCCAGCAGCCGGGATGGCTACACCTTC
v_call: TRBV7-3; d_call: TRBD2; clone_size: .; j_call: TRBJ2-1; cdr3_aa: CASSLRSAGGTNEQFF; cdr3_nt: TGTGCCAGCAGCTTAAGGTCGGCGGGAGGGACAAATGAGCAGTTCTTC
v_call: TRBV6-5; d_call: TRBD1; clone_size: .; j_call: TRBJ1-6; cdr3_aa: CASSRQGLGDSPLHF; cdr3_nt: TGTGCCAGCAGTAGACAGGGTCTAGGTGATTCACCCCTCCACTTT
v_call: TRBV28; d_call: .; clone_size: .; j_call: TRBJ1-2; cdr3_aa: CASGRGVYGYTF; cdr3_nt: TGTGCCAGCGGACGAGGGGTCTATGGCTACACCTTC
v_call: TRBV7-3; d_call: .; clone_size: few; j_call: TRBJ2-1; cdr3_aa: CASSLSAANNEQFF; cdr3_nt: TGTGCCAGCAGCTTAAGTGCGGCAAACAATGAGCAGTTCTTC
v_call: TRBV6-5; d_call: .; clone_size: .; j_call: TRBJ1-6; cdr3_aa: CASSYSSGSNNSPLHF; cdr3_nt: TGTGCCAGCAGTTACTCGTCCGGGAGCAATAATTCACCCCTCCACTTT
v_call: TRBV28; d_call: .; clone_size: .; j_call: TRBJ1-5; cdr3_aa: CASSLTGDRRQPQHF; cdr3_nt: TGTGCCAGCAGTTTAACTGGGGACCGGAGGCAGCCCCAGCATTTT
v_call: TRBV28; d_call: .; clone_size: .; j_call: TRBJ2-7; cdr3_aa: CASSLPGRSVEQYF; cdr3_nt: TGTGCCAGCAGTTTGCCGGGGAGGTCTGTGGAGCAGTACTTC
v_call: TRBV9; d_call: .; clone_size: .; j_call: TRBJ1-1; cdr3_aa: CASSVGRMNTEAFF; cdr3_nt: TGTGCCAGCAGCGTAGGACGGATGAACACTGAAGCTTTCTTT
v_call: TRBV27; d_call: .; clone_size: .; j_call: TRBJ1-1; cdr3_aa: CASSSGQKTQNTEAFF; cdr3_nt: TGTGCCAGCAGTTCTGGTCAGAAAACCCAAAACACTGAAGCTTTCTTT
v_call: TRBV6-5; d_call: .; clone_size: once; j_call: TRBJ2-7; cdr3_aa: CASSYSRDEFYEQYF; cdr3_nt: TGTGCCAGCAGTTACTCGCGGGATGAATTCTACGAGCAGTACTTC
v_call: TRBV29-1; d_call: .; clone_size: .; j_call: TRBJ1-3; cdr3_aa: CSADRRISGNTIYF; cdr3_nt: TGCAGCGCAGACCGCAGAATCTCTGGAAACACCATATATTTT
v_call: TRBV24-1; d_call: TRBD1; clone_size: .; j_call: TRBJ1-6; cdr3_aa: CATSTGEKGSPLHF; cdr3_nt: TGTGCCACCAGTACAGGGGAGAAGGGGTCACCCCTCCACTTT
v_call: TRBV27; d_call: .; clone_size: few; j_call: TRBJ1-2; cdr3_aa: CASSFGGSWGYTF; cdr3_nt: TGTGCCAGCAGTTTCGGGGGCTCTTGGGGCTACACCTTC
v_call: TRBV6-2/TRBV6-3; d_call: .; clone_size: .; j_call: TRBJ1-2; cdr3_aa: CASSYSPQVGYTF; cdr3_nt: TGTGCCAGCAGTTACTCCCCCCAGGTTGGCTACACCTTC
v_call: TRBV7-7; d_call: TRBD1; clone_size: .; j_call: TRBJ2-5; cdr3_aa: CASSAGQGVRETQYF; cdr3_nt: TGTGCTAGCAGCGCGGGACAGGGTGTCCGAGAGACCCAGTACTTC
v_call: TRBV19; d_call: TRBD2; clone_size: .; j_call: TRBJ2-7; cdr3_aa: CASSITSGEGYEQYF; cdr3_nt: TGTGCCAGTAGTATTACTAGCGGGGAAGGATACGAGCAGTACTTC
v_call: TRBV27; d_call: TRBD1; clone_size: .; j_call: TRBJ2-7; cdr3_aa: CASSSPLGTGGRYEQYF; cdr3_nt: TGTGCCAGCAGTTCCCCCCTCGGGACAGGGGGGCGGTACGAGCAGTACTTC
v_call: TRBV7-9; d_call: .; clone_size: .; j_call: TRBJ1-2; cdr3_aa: CASSLGAQGYGYTF; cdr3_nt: TGTGCCAGCAGCTTAGGAGCGCAGGGCTATGGCTACACCTTC
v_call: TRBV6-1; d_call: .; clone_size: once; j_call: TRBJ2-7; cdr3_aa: CASSERHSYEQYF; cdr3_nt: TGTGCCAGCAGTGAGCGCCATTCCTACGAGCAGTACTTC
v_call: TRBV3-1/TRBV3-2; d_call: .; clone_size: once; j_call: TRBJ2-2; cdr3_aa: CASSLDGHTGELFF; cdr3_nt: TGTGCCAGCAGCCTTGATGGTCACACCGGGGAGCTGTTTTTT
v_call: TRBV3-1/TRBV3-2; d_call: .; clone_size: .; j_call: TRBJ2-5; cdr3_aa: CASSWGVAETQYF; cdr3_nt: TGTGCCAGCAGCTGGGGGGTCGCGGAGACCCAGTACTTC
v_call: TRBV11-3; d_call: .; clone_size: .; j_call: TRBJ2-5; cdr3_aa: CASSFNGFQETQYF; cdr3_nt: TGTGCCAGCAGCTTTAACGGGTTTCAAGAGACCCAGTACTTC
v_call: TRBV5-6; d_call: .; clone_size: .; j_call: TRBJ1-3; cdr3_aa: CASSLGLNTIYF; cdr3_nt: TGTGCCAGCAGCTTGGGACTAAACACCATATATTTT
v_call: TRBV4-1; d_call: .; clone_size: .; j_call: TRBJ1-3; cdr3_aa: CASSQEMGRIGNTIYF; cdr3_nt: TGCGCCAGCAGCCAAGAAATGGGGCGCATCGGAAACACCATATATTTT
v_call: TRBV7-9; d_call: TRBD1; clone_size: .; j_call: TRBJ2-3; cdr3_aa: CASSWNRGDTQYF; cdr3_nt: TGTGCCAGCAGTTGGAACAGGGGAGATACGCAGTATTTT
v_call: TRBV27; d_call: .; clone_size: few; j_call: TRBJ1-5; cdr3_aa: CASSQGSNQPQHF; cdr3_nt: TGTGCCAGCAGTCAGGGTAGCAATCAGCCCCAGCATTTT
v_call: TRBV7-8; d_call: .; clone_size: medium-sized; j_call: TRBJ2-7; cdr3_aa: CASTLIGPYEQYF; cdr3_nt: TGTGCCAGCACCCTCATTGGCCCTTACGAGCAGTACTTC